The clone carrying this T cell receptor (beta chain) has a single count. The target antigen is unknown. This CDR3 has 15 amino acids. Trimming stripped 0 bases from V and 3 bases from J, with 9 bases between. Germline CDR1 reads MNHEY; CDR2 reads SVGAGI. This sample stems from a study of T cell responses to AZD1222 COVID-19 vaccine. Overall study findings and caveats: Mapped onto spike, vaccine-associated CD4 TCRs spanned it and were dominant at 160-218 and 743-854. Mostly white British, mostly female donors; authors suggested clonal diversity may be underestimated.

Generated by immunoSEQ multiplex PCR, the TCRdb table keeps only in-frame clones and is missing some. Of over 150,000 clones in the sample, about 85% are singletons; the top ten hold less than 3%. This TCR came from an adult in good health. The gene calls are TRBV6-5 and TRBJ1-5; D might be TRBD1 (6 bases). This sample comprised peripheral blood, obtained on day 0 of AZD1222 vaccination. The CDR3 reads CASSYSTGYNQPQHF. The CDR3 nucleotides are TGTGCCAGCAGTTACTCGACAGGTTACAATCAGCCCCAGCATTTT.